These 7 T cell receptor beta chains were all obtained from the same sample, sequenced in a study of vaccination and CD4 T cells after COVID-19 (dated 2022 in TCRdb). The meaning of the sample's treatment or condition label: roughly nine-day PBMC culture with coronavirus spike peptide pools or control peptides (ViraFEST assay). For these TCRs, the target antigens are not known. The library relied on PCR. The listed sequencing device is Illumina iSeq 100. DNA from cultured CD4+ T cells underwent TCR sequencing with the Oncomine TCR Beta short-read assay at the Johns Hopkins FTIC core. TCRdb trimmed public reads at Q25 via fastp, called clones via MiXCR and kept in-frame beta chains. Here each entry gathers all rows of one CDR3 protein and keeps the most common genes and DNA. The sample yields over 10,000 distinct CDR3 sequences; 50% to 65% were counted once. The ten biggest clones cover roughly 18% of the sample.

Sequencing was performed on cultured CD4+ T cells from blood, taken after SARS-CoV-2 vaccination. The receptors originated from a human donor with COVID-19.

In its sample, this clonotype was seen a few times. V and J are TRBV6-2 or TRBV6-3 and TRBJ2-3; perhaps D is TRBD1 or TRBD2 (5 bases each). The CDR3 covers 14 residues. From germline, CDR1 is MNHEY and CDR2 SVGEGT. The germline V and J ends were trimmed by 8 bases and 2 bases, with 14 bases remaining between them. CDR3 in amino acids: CASAGDGTTDTQYF. CDR3 in DNA: TGTGCCAGCGCCGGGGATGGGACCACAGATACGCAGTATTTT.

This rearrangement joins TRBV21-1 to TRBJ2-5; TRBD1 is taken as the D call from the table, unchecked against the DNA. TRBV21-1 corresponds to a pseudogene. CDR3 length: 15 amino acids. CDR3 amino acids: CASNTRWGAGETQYF. CDR3 nucleotide sequence: TGTGCCAGCAACACTCGGTGGGGGGCAGGGGAGACCCAGTACTTC.

This sequence joins TRBV20-1 and TRBJ2-7; the match to TRBD2 covers 9 bases. The V gene's germline CDR1 is DFQATT and CDR2 SNEGSKA (reference sequence). The CDR3 length is 13 residues. V dropped 7 bases and J dropped 4; count of bases not matched to a gene: 8. The CDR3 loop reads CSVRAGGLYEQYF. CDR3 DNA: TGCAGTGTCCGAGCGGGGGGATTGTACGAGCAGTACTTC.

The chain carries TRBV5-1 and TRBJ1-5; unclear D gene. Trimming removed 0 bases from V and 3 bases from J, with 10 bases in between. The CDR3 length is 15 residues. The V gene's germline CDR1 is SGHRS and CDR2 YFSETQ. The CDR3 loop is CASSLDRTPNQPQHF. CDR3 nucleotide sequence: TGCGCCAGCAGCTTGGACAGAACCCCCAATCAGCCCCAGCATTTT.

This chain connects TRBV2 to TRBJ2-6; D call uncertain. Germline loops: CDR1 SNHLY, CDR2 FYNNEI. The CDR3 length is 13 residues. V was cut by 4 bases and J by 0 bases, with 1 base left in between. In DNA form, the CDR3 reads TGTGCCAGCAGTGGCTCTGGGGCCAACGTCCTGACTTTC. Translation gives CASSGSGANVLTF.

This clonotype was counted a single time. The rearrangement joins TRBV28 to TRBJ1-5; D gene ambiguous. The CDR3 is 13 residues long. Germline loops: CDR1 MDHEN, CDR2 SYDVKM. V was pared by 3 bases and J by 6 bases, with 9 bases between. In DNA form, the CDR3 reads TGTGCCAGCAGTTTTATCGGAGTTCAGCCCCAGCATTTT. Translation: CASSFIGVQPQHF. The full variable domain, its missing parts supplied by reference TRBV28 and TRBJ1-5, is DVKVTQSSRYLVKRTGEKVFLECVQDMDHENMFWYRQDPGLGLRLIYFSYDVKMKEKGDIPEGYSVSREKKERFSLILESASTNQTSMYLCASSFIGVQPQHFGDGTRLSIL.

The gene calls are TRBV11-2 and TRBJ1-4; D might be TRBD1 (6 bases). From germline, CDR1 is SGHAT and CDR2 FQNNGV. The CDR3 length is 15 residues. The V and J ends lost 1 base and 6 bases respectively, with 12 bases between them. CDR3 loop: CASSLGEGGYEKLFF. As DNA, the CDR3 is TGTGCCAGCAGCTTAGGGGAAGGGGGTTATGAAAAACTGTTTTTT.